This T cell receptor (beta chain) originates from a study of a mutant IDH1 vaccine in newly diagnosed glioma. Study-wide context: Vaccine dosing followed radiotherapy by 4-6 weeks, or accompanied temozolomide cycles.

V was pared by 4 bases and J by 3 bases, with 12 bases between. Germline-derived CDR1 and CDR2 are MGHRA and YSYEKL. CDR3 length equals 15 residues. Study-wide results and limits: Variations in leading peripheral T cell clonotypes appeared to have no connection with pseudoprogression.

Profiled with immunoSEQ multiplex PCR; TCRdb holds only in-frame clones, not every one. In the table there are under 95,000 clones, about 91% of which are singletons. About this clone itself: Its antigen remains unknown.

The sample's time point: week 5, during vaccination. Vaccination used 300 ug of mutant IDH1 20-mer peptide per dose, with topical imiquimod. Each tumor in the donors was a new WHO grade 3 or 4 astrocytoma, IDH1-mutant and ATRX-lost. The material was PBMCs, obtained from a glioma patient whose treatment included an IDH1 peptide vaccine. This clonotype was sampled from a woman in her forties or fifties with glioma. The J gene is TRBJ1-4, the V gene TRBV4-1, with D unresolved. The DNA for the CDR3 is TGCGCCAGCAGCCGGTTGTTAGGGCCTAATGAAAAACTGTTTTTT. Amino acid sequence: CASSRLLGPNEKLFF.